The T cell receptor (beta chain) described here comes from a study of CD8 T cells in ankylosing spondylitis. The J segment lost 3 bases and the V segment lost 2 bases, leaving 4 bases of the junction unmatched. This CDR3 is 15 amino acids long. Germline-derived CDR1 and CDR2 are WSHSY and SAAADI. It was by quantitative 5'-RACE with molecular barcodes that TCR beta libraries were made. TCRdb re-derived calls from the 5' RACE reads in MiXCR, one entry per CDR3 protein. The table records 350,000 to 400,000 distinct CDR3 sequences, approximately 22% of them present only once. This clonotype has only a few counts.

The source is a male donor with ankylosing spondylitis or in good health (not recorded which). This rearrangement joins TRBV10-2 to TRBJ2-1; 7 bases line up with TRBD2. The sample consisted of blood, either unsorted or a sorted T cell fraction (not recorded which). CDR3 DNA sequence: TGCGCCAGCAGTGAGCCGGGACTACTCTACAATGAGCAGTTCTTC. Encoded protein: CASSEPGLLYNEQFF.